Listed below are T cell receptor beta chains from one sample, sequenced in a study of breast tumors, draining lymph nodes, adjacent tissues. TCRdb called the multiplex PCR reads again in MiXCR, with one record for every CDR3 protein. Of around 300,000 distinct CDR3 sequences listed, roughly 31% are singletons. The sequencing sample was made of axillary lymph node tissue. The receptor set was obtained from a female donor with breast cancer. Some clones in this sample may be carry-over from other donors' samples. CDR3s include the opening cysteine and the closing phenylalanine or tryptophan.

CDR3	V
CASSLVAGNYNEQFF	TRBV5-1
CSARGLAGFNEQFF	TRBV20-1
CASRNSGSRNEQYF	TRBV12-3/TRBV12-4
CASSYSIGGANYGYTF	TRBV6-5
CASSAPGTPSRNEQFF	TRBV7-2
CASSTGLTSGYNEQFF	TRBV19
CSASPGQGMNTEAFF	TRBV20-1
CASSPDRGPQETQYF	TRBV12-3/TRBV12-4
CASQGRTNQPQHF	TRBV2
CASSIDRGSSGANVLTF	TRBV19
CASSGAGGGEKLFF	TRBV2
CASSPPRVAAGNEQFF	TRBV18
CASSWQTGSANTGELFF	TRBV6-2/TRBV6-3
CASRVERSYNSPLHF	TRBV2
CASTSQGQLMGTQYF	TRBV12-3/TRBV12-4
CASSEDPHRGTGGRGGELFF	TRBV2
CASSYRTGSYEQYF	TRBV6-2/TRBV6-3
CASSLGQYEQYFGPGEKLFF	TRBV11-2
CASSRWTGGVSYGYTF	TRBV27
CASSLGQKNEKLFF	TRBV7-9
CVSSPSRPLNEKLFF	TRBV12-3/TRBV12-4
CASSVDRGGAYEQYF	TRBV27
CASSPETGGTGELFF	TRBV7-2
CASSFSQFGANLNEQFF	TRBV5-1
CASRRDRDKGYTF	TRBV2
CASSAVLGSSYNEQFF	TRBV7-2
CASSPVRGRGTEAFF	TRBV5-4
CASGAPGTSGRAKLNEQFF	TRBV12-5
CASSLGTSGRHNEQFF	TRBV5-5
CASRIDRGDQPQHF	TRBV6-5
CASSPGTEETQYF	TRBV12-3/TRBV12-4
CASSPSPSGSVGEQFF	TRBV6-2/TRBV6-3
CSVLGPLGEKMFF	TRBV29-1
CASSHNNLAGGYNEQFF	TRBV5-1
CAISAPRGGYTF	TRBV10-3
CASSTGLNIGEQYF	TRBV7-2
CASSQSNYNEQFF	TRBV4-1
CASSLQTAQQETQYF	TRBV25-1
CASSFTANYEQYF	TRBV7-2
CASSFSRGGEQYF	TRBV7-3
CASRAGTGLYEQYF	TRBV2
CASSQDPHSTNEKLFF	TRBV4-2
CASSSSPFLGGGYTF	TRBV6-6
CSVEPGQGAGYEQYF	TRBV29-1
CASSQVRDQETQYF	TRBV4-1
CASSIGRGLVVGNEQFF	TRBV19